Shown below are 3 T cell receptor beta chains from a single sample sequenced in a study of shared clonotypes between healthy human individuals. Libraries were prepared by immunoSEQ multiplex PCR; TCRdb keeps only in-frame clonotypes and omits some of them. In the table there are about 560,000 clones, around 81% of which are singletons. The sequencing sample was made of PBMCs. Receptors were obtained from a woman aged 40 to 55 in good health. Some clones in this sample may be carry-over from other donors' samples.

This clone was seen ten or more times. This chain links TRBV7-2 with TRBJ2-7; D unresolved. The CDR3 has 13 residues. The germline CDR1 and CDR2 sequences are SGHTA and FQGNSA. Trimming stripped 5 bases from V and 6 bases from J, with 14 bases between. The CDR3, as DNA: TGTGCCAGCAGCCCCAGCCCGTCGATCGAGCAGTACTTC. This sequence encodes CASSPSPSIEQYF. Supplemented by reference TRBV7-2 and TRBJ2-7, the full variable domain reads GAGVSQSPSNKVTEKGKDVELRCDPISGHTALYWYRQSLGQGLEFLIYFQGNSAPDKSGLPSDRFSAERTGGSVSTLTIQRTQQEDSAVYLCASSPSPSIEQYFGPGTRLTVT.

The rearrangement uses TRBV6-5 and TRBJ2-1, with a weak D call TRBD2 (6 bases). Germline CDR1 is MNHEY and CDR2 is SVGAGI. V gave up 6 bases and J gave up 2 bases, with 14 bases separating them. The CDR3 extends over 15 amino acids. This CDR3 reads CASSLNGGTYNEQFF. CDR3 nucleotide sequence: TGTGCCAGCAGCCTCAATGGCGGGACCTACAATGAGCAGTTCTTC.

V is TRBV5-1 and J is TRBJ2-2, with 7 nucleotides matching TRBD2. The CDR3 runs 17 residues. After removal of 4 bases from V and 6 bases from J, the junction contained 15 bases not matched to a gene. CDR1 is SGHRS and CDR2 is YFSETQ in the germline V gene. Written as DNA, the CDR3 is TGCGCCAGCAGCCATCAGCGGTTTCGGAGCGGGGCCGGGGAGCTGTTTTTT. It codes for CASSHQRFRSGAGELFF.